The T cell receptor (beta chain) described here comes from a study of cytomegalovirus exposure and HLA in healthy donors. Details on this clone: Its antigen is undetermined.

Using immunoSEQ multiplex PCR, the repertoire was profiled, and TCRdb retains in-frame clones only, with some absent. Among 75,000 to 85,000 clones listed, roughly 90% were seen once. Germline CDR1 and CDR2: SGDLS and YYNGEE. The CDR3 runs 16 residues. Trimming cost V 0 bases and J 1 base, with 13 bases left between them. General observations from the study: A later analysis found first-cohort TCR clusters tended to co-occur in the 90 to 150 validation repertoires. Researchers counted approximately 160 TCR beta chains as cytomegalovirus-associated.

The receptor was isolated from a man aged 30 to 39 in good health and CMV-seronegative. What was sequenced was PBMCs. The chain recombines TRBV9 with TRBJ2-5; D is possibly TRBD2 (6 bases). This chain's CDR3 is CASSVAVMTSQETQYF. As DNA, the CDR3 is TGTGCCAGCAGCGTAGCCGTTATGACTAGCCAAGAGACCCAGTACTTC.